Shown below are 17 T cell receptor beta chains from a single sample sequenced in a study of technical replicates of blood from several donors. Here immunoSEQ multiplex PCR was the method, and the copy in TCRdb shows in-frame clones only, minus some. The sample consists of around 80,000 clones, roughly 98% of them appearing once. Input material: T cells isolated from PBMCs. The receptors here all came from a human donor in good health.

CDR3 nucleotide sequence: TGTGCCAGCAGCTCAAGAGGGGGCTGGGTCTCTGGCTACACCTTC. Translating gives CASSSRGGWVSGYTF. The chain joins TRBV7-3 to TRBJ1-2; TRBD1 matches 7 bases. J gave up 7 bases and V 4 bases, and 12 bases lay outside the gene matches. Germline V gene sequence: CDR1 SGHTA, CDR2 FQGTGA. The CDR3 extends over 15 amino acids.

V usage is TRBV19 and J usage is TRBJ2-1, with a possible D match to TRBD1 (6 bases). The CDR3 consists of 13 residues. Germline V gene lookup returns CDR1 LNHDA and CDR2 SQIVND (reference sequence). Trimming took off 3 bases at V and 7 bases at J, with 10 bases between the two ends. In DNA form, the CDR3 reads TGTGCCAGTAGTATGGTTCAGGGGAATGAGCAGTTCTTC. Its translation: CASSMVQGNEQFF.

The table lists this clone with a few counts. V usage is TRBV6-4 and J usage is TRBJ2-1, with D possibly being TRBD2 (5 bases). Trimming pared 4 bases from V and 8 bases from J, leaving 15 bases between. Germline values: CDR1 MRHNA, CDR2 SNTAGT. The CDR3 loop spans 14 amino acids. CDR3 sequence (DNA): TGTGCCAGCAGTGCCAGACTATCCCTCGATGAGCAGTTCTTC. Translating it yields CASSARLSLDEQFF.

This chain joins TRBV27 and TRBJ1-4, with 11 bases identical to TRBD1. The trim removed 6 bases at V and 6 bases at J, leaving 6 bases unmatched. The CDR3 runs 15 residues. Per the germline V gene, CDR1 is MNHEY and CDR2 is SMNVEV (reference sequence). The CDR3: CASRDRGRNYEKLFF. The CDR3, as DNA: TGTGCCAGCAGGGACAGGGGGCGGAATTATGAAAAACTGTTTTTT.

The chain is built from TRBV5-1 and TRBJ1-1; 10 nucleotides match TRBD1. In germline, CDR1 is SGHRS, CDR2 YFSETQ. The V gene end was trimmed by 3 bases and the J gene end by 6 bases; junction bases not matched to a gene: 14. This CDR3 has 17 residues. The CDR3 sequence: CASSSTFAGTGAAEAFF. The CDR3 DNA follows: TGCGCCAGCAGCTCTACCTTTGCGGGGACAGGGGCCGCTGAAGCTTTCTTT.

V gene TRBV5-6 combines with J gene TRBJ2-7, with TRBD2 matching over 7 bases. The germline V gene has CDR1 SGHDT and CDR2 YYEEEE. The CDR3 has 13 amino acids. J was trimmed by 3 bases and V by 0 bases; bases with no gene match: 0. CDR3 protein: CASSLGGGYEQYF. DNA for the CDR3: TGTGCCAGCAGCTTGGGGGGGGGCTACGAGCAGTACTTC.

V is TRBV5-4 and J is TRBJ2-7; D might be TRBD2 (5 bases). Germline V gene sequence: CDR1 SGHNT, CDR2 YYREEE (reference sequence). The CDR3 loop spans 15 amino acids. The V and J ends lost 4 bases and 4 bases respectively, with 18 bases between them. CDR3: CASSPRNSGIYEQYF. In nucleotides, the CDR3 is TGTGCCAGCAGCCCGCGGAATTCGGGGATATACGAGCAGTACTTC.

V usage is TRBV4-1 and J usage is TRBJ1-5; TRBD1 matches at 8 bases. J gave up 5 bases and V 6 bases, and 12 bases lay outside the gene matches. In germline, CDR1 is MGHRA, CDR2 YSYEKL. The CDR3 is made up of 16 amino acids. The CDR3 sequence: CASRTFDRGRDQPQHF. The CDR3 DNA is TGCGCCAGCAGGACGTTCGACAGGGGTAGGGATCAGCCCCAGCATTTT.

The chain is built from TRBV6-5 and TRBJ2-3, with 7 bases identical to TRBD1. Germline V gene data show CDR1 as MNHEY and CDR2 as SVGAGI. V dropped 5 bases and J dropped 3; count of bases not matched to a gene: 8. The CDR3 is 15 amino acids. The chain's CDR3 is CASSAGQVETDTQYF. In DNA form, the CDR3 reads TGTGCCAGCAGTGCCGGACAGGTTGAAACAGATACGCAGTATTTT.

The V and J genes are TRBV5-7 and TRBJ2-6, with 11 bases lining up with TRBD1. TRBV5-7 is known as an ORF, though its function is uncertain. CDR3 length: 17 residues. Trimming removed 4 bases from V and 2 bases from J; junction bases left unmatched: 5. CDR3 DNA sequence: TGTGCCAGCAGCGGTGGACAGGGGGCGCCTGGGGCCAACGTCCTGACTTTC. This codes for CASSGGQGAPGANVLTF.

The V and J genes are TRBV10-1 and TRBJ2-7, with D possibly being TRBD1 (5 bases). V was shortened by 5 bases and J by 2 bases, with 13 bases between the two germline ends. Per the germline V gene, CDR1 is WNHNN and CDR2 is SYGVQD (reference sequence). This CDR3 spans 14 amino acids. DNA for the CDR3: TGCGCCAGCAGTCCGACAGACGTGACCTACGAGCAGTACTTC. Its protein product is CASSPTDVTYEQYF.

The V call is TRBV5-4, the J call TRBJ1-4, with TRBD1 identical over 8 bases. The CDR3 totals 15 residues. Germline V gene sequence: CDR1 SGHNT, CDR2 YYREEE (reference sequence). Unmatched junction bases numbered 7, after V lost 2 bases and J lost 7 bases. CDR3 sequence reads: CASSFQTGAGEKLFF. The CDR3 DNA reads as TGTGCCAGCAGCTTCCAGACAGGGGCGGGTGAAAAACTGTTTTTT.

The genes are TRBV9 and TRBJ1-5; D not certain. This CDR3 contains 17 residues. The V gene lost 0 bases and the J gene lost 4 bases, with 17 bases spanning the gap. Germline-derived CDR1 and CDR2 are SGDLS and YYNGEE. For the CDR3, the DNA is TGTGCCAGCAGCGTAGGTGGCGGGCGGAGGAGTAATCAGCCCCAGCATTTT. Its translation is CASSVGGGRRSNQPQHF.

The rearrangement uses TRBV28 and TRBJ2-7; perhaps TRBD2 as D (6 bases). The ends were cut back, 1 base at V and 0 bases at J, with 13 bases in the middle. CDR1 is MDHEN and CDR2 is SYDVKM in the germline V gene. The CDR3 contains 16 residues. The chain's CDR3 is CASSLLEEGGSYEQYF. The CDR3 bases are TGTGCCAGCAGTTTATTGGAGGAGGGCGGCTCCTACGAGCAGTACTTC.

The chain employs TRBV13 and TRBJ2-1, with 9 bases lining up with TRBD1. Trimming took 5 bases from V and 7 from J; bases not matched to a gene: 6. Germline assignment: CDR1 PRHDT and CDR2 FYEKMQ (reference sequence). This CDR3 spans 14 amino acids. The CDR3 here is CASSITGTGNEQFF. The CDR3 DNA reads TGTGCCAGCAGCATCACCGGGACAGGGAATGAGCAGTTCTTC.

V and J are TRBV27 and TRBJ2-1; 7 nucleotides match TRBD1. CDR1 and CDR2 from the germline V gene are MNHEY and SMNVEV (reference sequence). CDR3 length: 14 residues. V shed 2 bases, J shed 5 bases, and the junction held 3 bases outside the gene matches. The CDR3 is CASSLGTANNEQFF. CDR3 DNA: TGTGCCAGCAGTTTAGGGACAGCCAACAATGAGCAGTTCTTC.

This chain connects TRBV5-1 to TRBJ1-1, with no clear D. The ends were cut back, 2 bases at V and 3 bases at J, with 14 bases in the middle. Germline CDR1 SGHRS, CDR2 YFSETQ. CDR3 length: 15 residues. CDR3 sequence reads: CASSLTSRGYTEAFF. DNA for the CDR3: TGCGCCAGCAGCTTAACGTCCAGAGGTTACACTGAAGCTTTCTTT.